A single sample is the source of the 13 T cell receptor beta chains below, sequenced in a study of Ad26.COV2.S vaccination and SARS-CoV-2 variants. Documented treatment: about 20 received Ad26.COV2.S at low or high dose, single or two shots; about five received placebo; per-sample allocation not given. Following the first vaccine or placebo injection, samples were taken on day 63. Repertoires were generated with immunoSEQ multiplex PCR, while TCRdb's copy carries only in-frame clones and drops some. The sample yields around 300,000 clones, 90% seen once. Sequences were derived from peripheral blood, sampled in a trial of Ad26.COV2.S vaccine versus placebo. The source is a person between 18 and 65 years old who received the Ad26.COV2.S COVID-19 vaccine or a placebo.

The chain carries TRBV28 and TRBJ1-2, with no clear D. V lost 7 bases to trimming and J lost 3 bases, with 6 bases between them. CDR1 and CDR2 from the germline V gene are MDHEN and SYDVKM. The CDR3 is made up of 11 amino acids. The CDR3 DNA reads TGTGCCAGCAATGAGGACTATGGCTACACCTTC. This gives the protein CASNEDYGYTF.

Of note for this clone: At one of its ends the junction is not consistent with the germline gene, which may arise from a read error. The rearrangement links TRBV28 to TRBJ1-4; no clear D gene. The germline CDR1 and CDR2 sequences are MDHEN and SYDVKM. The CDR3 spans 13 residues. In nucleotides, the CDR3 is TGTGCCAGCAGCATTACTGGGTTTGAAGCCTTTTTTTGG. Translated: CASSITGFEAFFW.

This rearrangement joins TRBV6-2 or TRBV6-3 to TRBJ2-7, with 8 bases that match TRBD1. Germline values: CDR1 MNHEY, CDR2 SVGEGT. The CDR3 sequence is 10 residues long. DNA of the CDR3: TGTGCCAGCAGTTACGAGGGACAGGACGTC. This gives the protein CASSYEGQDV.

The V gene is TRBV6-6, the J gene TRBJ2-2; TRBD1 agrees at 10 bases. Germline V CDR1 and CDR2: MNHNY, SVGAGI (reference sequence). Trimming removed 8 bases from V and 6 bases from J; junction bases left unmatched: 6. The length of the CDR3 is 14 residues. CDR3: CASEKGTGAGELFF. The CDR3 DNA reads as TGTGCCAGCGAAAAGGGGACAGGGGCCGGGGAGCTGTTTTTT.

The CDR3 sequence: CASSQGDSNQPQHF. The CDR3 DNA reads TGTGCCAGCAGCCAAGGCGACAGCAATCAGCCCCAGCATTTT. The V and J genes are TRBV3-1 (or the pseudogene TRBV3-2) and TRBJ1-5; D is uncertain. The CDR3 runs 14 residues. CDR1 and CDR2 from the germline V gene are LGHDT and YNNKEL (reference sequence). V was shortened by 1 base and J by 1 base, with 5 bases between the two germline ends.

The CDR3 sequence: CATSSNDRYEQYV. The CDR3 DNA is TGTGCCACCAGCAGCAACGACAGGTACGAGCAGTACGTC. The V call is TRBV15, the J call TRBJ2-7; weak D call: TRBD1 (6 bases). The CDR3 consists of 13 residues. The V gene lost 3 bases and the J gene lost 4 bases, with 10 bases spanning the gap. From germline, CDR1 is LNHNV and CDR2 YYDKDF (reference sequence).

V and J are TRBV7-9 and TRBJ2-5; D not resolved. Germline loops: CDR1 SEHNR, CDR2 FQNEAQ (reference sequence). With 5 bases removed from V and 3 bases from J, the gap between germline ends came to 22 bases. The CDR3 loop spans 17 amino acids. The CDR3 DNA is TGTGCCAGCAGCCCGCCCCCTGGTGGTTACGAAAAAGAGACCCAGTACTTC. Protein sequence: CASSPPPGGYEKETQYF. Looking up the rest from reference TRBV7-9 and TRBJ2-5 gives the full variable domain: DTGVSQNPRHKITKRGQNVTFRCDPISEHNRLYWYRQTLGQGPEFLTYFQNEAQLEKSRLLSDRFSAERPKGSFSTLEIQRTEQGDSAMYLCASSPPPGGYEKETQYFGPGTRLLVL.

V gene TRBV6-5 combines with J gene TRBJ2-2, with D tentatively TRBD2 (5 bases). CDR1 and CDR2 from the germline V gene are MNHEY and SVGAGI. V gave up 7 bases and J gave up 2 bases, with 11 bases separating them. This CDR3 comprises 14 residues. The DNA for the CDR3 is TGTGCCAGCAACCGAGGGCAAAACACCGGGGAGCTGTTTTTT. As protein: CASNRGQNTGELFF.

This sequence joins TRBV20-1 and TRBJ1-5; D remains ambiguous. The V and J ends lost 3 bases and 4 bases respectively, with 13 bases between them. The CDR3 runs to 14 residues. CDR1 is DFQATT and CDR2 is SNEGSKA in the germline V gene (reference sequence). CDR3 DNA sequence: TGCAGTGCTAGTGGGTCAGAGAGGAATCAGCCCCAGCATTTT. This translates into CSASGSERNQPQHF.

Only a few counts were recorded for this clone. The chain carries TRBV6-5 and TRBJ2-6, with D maybe TRBD2 (5 bases). V shed 6 bases and J shed 1 base, with 10 bases lying between them. This CDR3 spans 15 amino acids. Germline V gives CDR1 MNHEY, CDR2 SVGAGI. The CDR3 nucleotides read TGTGCCAGCAGGTTCACTAGTTCTGGGGCCAACGTCCTGACTTTC. It yields the protein CASRFTSSGANVLTF.

The chain uses TRBV7-2 and TRBJ2-1; D remains unclear. There are 13 residues in the CDR3. Trimming stripped 4 bases from V and 2 bases from J, with 6 bases between. The germline V gene encodes CDR1 SGHTA and CDR2 FQGNSA. The CDR3 DNA sequence: TGTGCCAGCAGCTCCCAACCCTACAATGAGCAGTTCTTC. Its protein product is CASSSQPYNEQFF.

This clone appeared a single time. V usage is TRBV10-3 and J usage is TRBJ1-1; D unclear. V shed 2 bases and J shed 0 bases, with 10 bases lying between them. The CDR3 loop spans 15 amino acids. Germline V gene sequence: CDR1 ENHRY, CDR2 SYGVKD. The CDR3 spells CAISEIDTVNTEAFF. The CDR3 DNA sequence: TGTGCCATCAGTGAGATTGACACTGTGAACACTGAAGCTTTCTTT.

V gene TRBV21-1 combines with J gene TRBJ1-5. TRBV21-1 constitutes a pseudogene. The CDR3 loop spans 14 amino acids. The CDR3 sequence: CASSKVGRDQPQHF. CDR3 DNA sequence: TGTGCCAGCAGCAAAGTAGGTAGGGATCAGCCCCAGCATTTT.